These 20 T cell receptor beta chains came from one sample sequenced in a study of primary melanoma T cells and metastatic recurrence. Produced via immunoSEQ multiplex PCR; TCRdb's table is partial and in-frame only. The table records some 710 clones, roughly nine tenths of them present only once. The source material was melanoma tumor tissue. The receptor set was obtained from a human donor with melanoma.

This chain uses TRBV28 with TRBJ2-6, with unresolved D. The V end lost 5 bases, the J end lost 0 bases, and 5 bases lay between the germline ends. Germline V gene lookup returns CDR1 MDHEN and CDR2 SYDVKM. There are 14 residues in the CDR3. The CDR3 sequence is CASSGPSGANVLTF. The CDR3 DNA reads TGTGCCAGCAGTGGGCCCTCTGGGGCCAACGTCCTGACTTTC. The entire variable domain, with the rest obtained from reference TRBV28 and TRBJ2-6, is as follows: DVKVTQSSRYLVKRTGEKVFLECVQDMDHENMFWYRQDPGLGLRLIYFSYDVKMKEKGDIPEGYSVSREKKERFSLILESASTNQTSMYLCASSGPSGANVLTFGAGSRLTVL.

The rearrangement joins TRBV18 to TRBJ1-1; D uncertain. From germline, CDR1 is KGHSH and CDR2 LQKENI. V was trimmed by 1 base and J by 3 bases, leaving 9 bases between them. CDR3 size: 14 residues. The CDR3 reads CASSPQGMDTEAFF. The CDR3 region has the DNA TGTGCCAGCTCACCACAGGGCATGGACACTGAAGCTTTCTTT.

Here the CDR3 reads CASSNLVGGDQETQYF. In DNA form, the CDR3 reads TGCGCCAGCAGTAACCTAGTCGGGGGGGACCAAGAGACCCAGTACTTC. The chain employs TRBV10-2 and TRBJ2-5; 8 nucleotides line up with TRBD2. Germline V gene data show CDR1 as WSHSY and CDR2 as SAAADI. CDR3 size: 16 residues. The V segment lost 5 bases and the J segment 0 bases; nucleotides outside the gene matches: 8.

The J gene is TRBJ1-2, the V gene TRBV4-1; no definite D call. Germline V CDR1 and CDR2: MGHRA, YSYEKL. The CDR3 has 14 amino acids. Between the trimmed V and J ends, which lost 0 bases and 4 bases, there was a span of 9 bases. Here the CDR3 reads CASSQERIGYGYTF. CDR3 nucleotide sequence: TGCGCCAGCAGCCAAGAAAGGATAGGCTATGGCTACACCTTC.

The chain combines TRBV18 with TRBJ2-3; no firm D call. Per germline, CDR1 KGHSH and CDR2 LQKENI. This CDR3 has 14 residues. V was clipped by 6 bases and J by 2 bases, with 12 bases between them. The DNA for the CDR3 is TGTGCCAGCTCCCCAAAACCCTCCACAGATACGCAGTATTTT. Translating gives CASSPKPSTDTQYF.

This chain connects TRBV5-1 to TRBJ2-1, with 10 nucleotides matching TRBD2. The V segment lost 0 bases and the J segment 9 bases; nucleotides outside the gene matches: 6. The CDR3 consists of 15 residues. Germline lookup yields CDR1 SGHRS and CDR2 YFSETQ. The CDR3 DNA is TGCGCCAGCAGCTTGGTTCTAGCGGGGGCGCGTGAGCAGTTCTTC. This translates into CASSLVLAGAREQFF.

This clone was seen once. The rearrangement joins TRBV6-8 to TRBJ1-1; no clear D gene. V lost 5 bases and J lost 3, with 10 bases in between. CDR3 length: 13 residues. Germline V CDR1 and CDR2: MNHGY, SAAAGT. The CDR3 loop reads CASSPAAYTEAFF. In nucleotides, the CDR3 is TGTGCCAGCAGTCCCGCAGCATACACTGAAGCTTTCTTT.

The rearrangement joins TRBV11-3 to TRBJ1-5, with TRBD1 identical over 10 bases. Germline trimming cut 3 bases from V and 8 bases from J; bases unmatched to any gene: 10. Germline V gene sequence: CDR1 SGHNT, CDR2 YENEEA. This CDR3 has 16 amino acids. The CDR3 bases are TGTGCCAGCAGCTTGGCCGGGACAGGGGCCCAAAAGCCCCAGCATTTT. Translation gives CASSLAGTGAQKPQHF. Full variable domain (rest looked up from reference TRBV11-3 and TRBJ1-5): EAGVVQSPRYKIIEKKQPVAFWCNPISGHNTLYWYLQNLGQGPELLIRYENEEAVDDSQLPKDRFSAERLKGVDSTLKIQPAELGDSAVYLCASSLAGTGAQKPQHFGDGTRLSIL.

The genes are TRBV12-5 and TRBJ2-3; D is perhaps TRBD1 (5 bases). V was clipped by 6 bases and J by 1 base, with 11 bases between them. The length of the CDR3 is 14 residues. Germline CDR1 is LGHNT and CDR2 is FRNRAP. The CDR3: CASGPDSRTDTQYF. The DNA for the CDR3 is TGTGCTAGTGGACCAGACAGCCGCACAGATACGCAGTATTTT.

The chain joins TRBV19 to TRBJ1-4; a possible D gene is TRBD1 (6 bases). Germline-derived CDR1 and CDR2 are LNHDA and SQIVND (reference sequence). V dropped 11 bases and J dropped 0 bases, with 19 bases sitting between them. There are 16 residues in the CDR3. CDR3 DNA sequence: TGTGCCTCCACCCGGGGACACACTGCAACTAATGAAAAACTGTTTTTT. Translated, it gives CASTRGHTATNEKLFF.

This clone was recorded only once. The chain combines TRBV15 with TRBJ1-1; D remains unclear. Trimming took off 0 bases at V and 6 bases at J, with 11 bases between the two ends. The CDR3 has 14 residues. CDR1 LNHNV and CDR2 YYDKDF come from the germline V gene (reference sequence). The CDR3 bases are TGTGCCACCAGCAGAGATAGGGCCGAGTCTGAAGCTTTCTTT. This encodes CATSRDRAESEAFF. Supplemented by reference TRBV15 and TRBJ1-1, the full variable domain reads DAMVIQNPRYQVTQFGKPVTLSCSQTLNHNVMYWYQQKSSQAPKLLFHYYDKDFNNEADTPDNFQSRRPNTSFCFLDIRSPGLGDTAMYLCATSRDRAESEAFFGQGTRLTVV.

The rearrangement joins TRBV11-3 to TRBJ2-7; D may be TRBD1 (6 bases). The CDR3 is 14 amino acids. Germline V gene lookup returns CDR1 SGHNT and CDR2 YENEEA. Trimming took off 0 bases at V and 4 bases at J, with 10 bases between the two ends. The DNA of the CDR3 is TGTGCCAGCAGCTTAGAGGGGGCCACTTACGAGCAGTACTTC. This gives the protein CASSLEGATYEQYF.

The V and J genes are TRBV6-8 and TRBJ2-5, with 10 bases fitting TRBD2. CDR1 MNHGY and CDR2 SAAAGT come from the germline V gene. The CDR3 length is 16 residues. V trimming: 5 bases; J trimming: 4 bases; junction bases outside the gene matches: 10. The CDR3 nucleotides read TGTGCCAGCAGTGCGCTAGCGGGGGATTCGAGAGAGACCCAGTACTTC. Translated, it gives CASSALAGDSRETQYF.

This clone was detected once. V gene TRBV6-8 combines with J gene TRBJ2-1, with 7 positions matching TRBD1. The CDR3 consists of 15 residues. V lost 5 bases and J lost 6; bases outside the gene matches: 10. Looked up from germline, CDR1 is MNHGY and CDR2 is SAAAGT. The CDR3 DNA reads TGTGCCAGCAGTCGCCTCGAGGGGGCGGGCAATGAGCAGTTCTTC. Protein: CASSRLEGAGNEQFF.

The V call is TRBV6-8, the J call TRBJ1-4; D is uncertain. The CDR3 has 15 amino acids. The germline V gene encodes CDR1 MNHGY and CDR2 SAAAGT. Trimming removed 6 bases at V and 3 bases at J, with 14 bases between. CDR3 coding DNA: TGTGCCAGCAGCTTCATAGAGTGGGCTAATGAAAAACTGTTTTTT. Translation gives CASSFIEWANEKLFF.

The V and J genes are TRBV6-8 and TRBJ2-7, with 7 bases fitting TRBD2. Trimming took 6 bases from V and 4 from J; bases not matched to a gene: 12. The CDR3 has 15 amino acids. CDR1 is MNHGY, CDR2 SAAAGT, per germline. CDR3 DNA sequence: TGTGCCAGCAGCAGACCTAGGGGCGGGGGATACGAGCAGTACTTC. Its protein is CASSRPRGGGYEQYF.

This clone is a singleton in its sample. For the CDR3, the DNA is TGTGCCAGCGGAACCCGGGACAGGGCGAACACCATATATTTT. This encodes CASGTRDRANTIYF. V and J are TRBV12-5 and TRBJ1-3; 9 bases agree with TRBD1. The CDR3 loop spans 14 amino acids. CDR1 and CDR2 from the germline V gene are LGHNT and FRNRAP.

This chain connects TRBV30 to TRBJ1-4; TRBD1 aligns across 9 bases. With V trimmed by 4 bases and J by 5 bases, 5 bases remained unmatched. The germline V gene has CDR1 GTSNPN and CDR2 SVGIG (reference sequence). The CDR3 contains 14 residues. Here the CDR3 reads CAWTTGTGNEKLFF. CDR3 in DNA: TGTGCCTGGACTACCGGGACAGGGAATGAAAAACTGTTTTTT.

CDR3 in DNA: TGTGCCAGCACCTGGACCTACAATGAGCAGTTCTTC. It encodes CASTWTYNEQFF. V and J are TRBV9 and TRBJ2-1, with D hard to call. The CDR3 contains 12 residues. Trimming took off 6 bases at V and 2 bases at J, with 6 bases between the two ends. Germline V gene sequence: CDR1 SGDLS, CDR2 YYNGEE. Together with reference TRBV9 and TRBJ2-1, the CDR3 gives the full variable domain: DSGVTQTPKHLITATGQRVTLRCSPRSGDLSVYWYQQSLDQGLQFLIQYYNGEERAKGNILERFSAQQFPDLHSELNLSSLELGDSALYFCASTWTYNEQFFGPGTRLTVL.

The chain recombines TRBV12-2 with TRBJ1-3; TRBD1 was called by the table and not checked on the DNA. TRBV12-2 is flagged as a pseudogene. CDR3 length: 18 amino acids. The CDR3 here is CASRYHSADTSSGNTIYF. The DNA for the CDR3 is TGTGCAAGTCGCTACCACTCCGCTGACACCAGCTCTGGAAACACCATATATTTT.